This is a list of T cell receptor beta chains from one sample in a study of vaccination and CD4 T cells after COVID-19. These receptors have no known antigen. TCRdb re-derived calls from the PCR reads in MiXCR, one entry per CDR3 protein. The repertoire holds tens of thousands of distinct CDR3 sequences, with 45% to 60% as singletons. The sequenced material came from CD4+ T cells from blood, cultured in vitro. The origin of the receptors is a human donor who had recovered from COVID-19. CDR3s include the opening cysteine and the closing phenylalanine or tryptophan. The D gene is left open where the match is weak. Size is stated for part of the rows, as once, few or many counts, or as a class when the clone is expanded.

clone_size	v_call	j_call	d_call	cdr3_nt	cdr3_aa
NA	TRBV6-1	TRBJ2-1	TRBD2	TGTGCCAGCAGTGAACTCCTTAGCGGGAGGGCCCAATGGAGGAATGAGCAGTTCTTC	CASSELLSGRAQWRNEQFF
NA	TRBV20-1	TRBJ2-1	TRBD2	TGCAGTGCTGGGGGACTAGCGGGGAGCTCCTACAATGAGCAGTTCTTC	CSAGGLAGSSYNEQFF
few	TRBV10-3	TRBJ2-7	NA	TGTGCCATCAGGTCCTTAGAGAGATCCTACGAGCAGTACTTC	CAIRSLERSYEQYF
NA	TRBV20-1	TRBJ1-2	TRBD1	TGCAGTGCCGCGTTCAACTCCTATCAGGGGGGCTATGGCTACACCTTC	CSAAFNSYQGGYGYTF
NA	TRBV15	TRBJ1-2	NA	TGTGCCACCAGCAGAGCGGGGGGGGGCTACACCTTC	CATSRAGGGYTF
once	TRBV6-1	TRBJ2-7	NA	TGTGCCAGCAGTGAAGCGCGGGCGGCAGCCTACGAGCAGTACTTC	CASSEARAAAYEQYF
NA	TRBV7-7	TRBJ1-5	NA	TGTGCTAGCAGCTTGGATTTCAATCAGCCCCAGCATTTT	CASSLDFNQPQHF
few	TRBV5-4	TRBJ2-3	TRBD2	TGTGCCAGCAGCCCGAGACTAGCGGGAGTTGATACGCAGTATTTT	CASSPRLAGVDTQYF
NA	TRBV10-3	TRBJ2-1	TRBD2	TGTGCCACCCGGTTCGAAACTAGCGGGGTTGAGCAGTTCTTC	CATRFETSGVEQFF
once	TRBV19	TRBJ2-3	NA	TGTGCCAGTATGAGGTTAGGACAAACAACAGATACGCAGTATTTT	CASMRLGQTTDTQYF
NA	TRBV28	TRBJ2-3	TRBD2	TGTGCCAGCAGTTTAGCGGGAGGTGCCACAGATACGCAGTATTTT	CASSLAGGATDTQYF
NA	TRBV7-9	TRBJ1-1	NA	TGTGCCAGCAGCTTCGAGGCAAACACTGAAGCTTTCTTT	CASSFEANTEAFF
NA	TRBV19	TRBJ2-5	NA	TGTGCCAGTAGTATCCTCGGACAAGAGACCCAGTACTTC	CASSILGQETQYF
NA	TRBV24-1	TRBJ2-5	TRBD1	TGTGCCACCAGTGATTCCGGGACAGAAGAGACCCAGTACTTC	CATSDSGTEETQYF
NA	TRBV2	TRBJ1-1	NA	TGTGCCAGCACGAGGGGCGACACTGAAGCTTTCTTT	CASTRGDTEAFF
NA	TRBV5-8	TRBJ1-5	TRBD1	TGTGCCAGCAGCCGGGACAGGGGGCAGCCCCAGCATTTT	CASSRDRGQPQHF
few	TRBV19	TRBJ1-5	NA	TGTGCCAGTAGTGGGAGGTTACTGTATAGCAATCAGCCCCAGCATTTT	CASSGRLLYSNQPQHF
NA	TRBV5-1	TRBJ1-1	NA	TGCGCCAGCAGCTTCCCGACACCCCAGGGCACTGAAGCTTTCTTT	CASSFPTPQGTEAFF
NA	TRBV20-1	TRBJ2-1	TRBD2	TGCAGTGCTCATGATCCCGGGACTAGTTCGTCCAATGAGCAGTTCTTC	CSAHDPGTSSSNEQFF
NA	TRBV12-3/TRBV12-4	TRBJ1-1	NA	TGTGCCAGCAGGAGGGGCCCGGGGGGCACTGAAGCTTTCTTT	CASRRGPGGTEAFF
NA	TRBV9	TRBJ1-6	NA	TGTGCCAGCAGTGCCGACAGGCCGGGGTCACCCCTCCACTTT	CASSADRPGSPLHF
NA	TRBV6-5	TRBJ1-5	NA	TGTGCCAGCAGTTTAGCCGGGACACCAATGAGCAATCAGCCCCAGCATTTT	CASSLAGTPMSNQPQHF
NA	TRBV6-5	TRBJ1-6	TRBD1	TGTGCCAGCAGTTACTCGAAAAAACAGGGGATTGATTCACCCCTCCACTTT	CASSYSKKQGIDSPLHF
NA	TRBV7-2	TRBJ2-3	NA	TGTGCCAGCAGCTTAGCGTCATTTGGGACAGATACGCAGTATTTT	CASSLASFGTDTQYF
NA	TRBV28	TRBJ1-1	TRBD1	TGTGCCAGCAGGGTCAGGGGGCGCCGGCTGGGGAACACTGAAGCTTTCTTT	CASRVRGRRLGNTEAFF
NA	TRBV20-1	TRBJ1-1	NA	TGCAGTGCTAGAGAGGGGACGTTAGAAGCTTTCTTT	CSAREGTLEAFF
NA	TRBV20-1	TRBJ1-2	TRBD1	TGCAGTGCTAGAGACTCCGGGACAGGGACAAGGGGCTACACCTTC	CSARDSGTGTRGYTF
once	TRBV6-2/TRBV6-3	TRBJ1-4	NA	TGTGCCAGCAGTTACTCAGCGGGGGGCGGTGAAAAACTGTTTTTT	CASSYSAGGGEKLFF
once	TRBV27	TRBJ2-1	TRBD1	TGTGCCAGCAGTCTGACAGGGGGCGCCAGGAGTGAGCAGTTCTTC	CASSLTGGARSEQFF
few	TRBV6-1	TRBJ1-2	NA	TGTGCCAGCAGCCAGACGAGGGGGTATGGCTACACCTTC	CASSQTRGYGYTF
NA	TRBV20-1	TRBJ2-7	TRBD2	TGCAGTGCTCGAAATCGACTAGCAGGGGAGCAGTACTTC	CSARNRLAGEQYF
few	TRBV6-1	TRBJ1-2	NA	TGTGCCAGCGGTACCGCCAGGTCCTATGGCTACACCTTC	CASGTARSYGYTF
few	TRBV20-1	TRBJ2-2	NA	TGCAGTGCTAGTCGCCAGGGTAACACCGGGGAGCTGTTTTTT	CSASRQGNTGELFF
few	TRBV7-3	TRBJ1-6	NA	TGTGCCAGCAGCTTCGAAAATTCACCCCTCCACTTT	CASSFENSPLHF
NA	TRBV11-2	TRBJ2-7	TRBD2	TGTGCCAGCAGCTTAGGACTAGCGGGTTACGAGCAGTACTTC	CASSLGLAGYEQYF
NA	TRBV20-1	TRBJ1-4	TRBD1	TGCAGTGCGCGACAGGGCCGGGAAAAACTGTTTTTT	CSARQGREKLFF
NA	TRBV20-1	TRBJ2-3	TRBD2	TGCAGTGCCACCGGCGGGGGGAGGGGGACTAGCACAGATACGCAGTATTTT	CSATGGGRGTSTDTQYF
NA	TRBV20-1	TRBJ1-5	NA	TGCAGTGCTTCCGACCGGACTGGACAGCCCCAGCATTTT	CSASDRTGQPQHF
NA	TRBV2	TRBJ2-1	TRBD1	TGTGCCAGCAGTGTGGGGACAGGGGTGATCAATGAGCAGTTCTTC	CASSVGTGVINEQFF
NA	TRBV2	TRBJ1-5	NA	TGTGCCAGCAGTTATACTCGGGGCAATCAGCCCCAGCATTTT	CASSYTRGNQPQHF
NA	TRBV18	TRBJ2-1	NA	TGTGCCAGCTCACCCCGGACGGACCATTGGCAGTTCTTC	CASSPRTDHWQFF
few	TRBV27	TRBJ2-2	NA	TGTGCCAGCACCCTCATGGGGGGTAGTACCGGGGAGCTGTTTTTT	CASTLMGGSTGELFF
few	TRBV15	TRBJ2-7	TRBD2	TGTGCCACCAGCAGGGGGACTAGCGGGAGAGTGGTTGAGCAGTACTTC	CATSRGTSGRVVEQYF
NA	TRBV20-1	TRBJ1-1	NA	TGCAGTGCTAGAGATCCCGGACAACTGAACACTGAAGCTTTCTTT	CSARDPGQLNTEAFF
NA	TRBV28	TRBJ1-2	TRBD1	TGTGCCAGCAGTCGAACAGGGGCCTCGGGGGGTGGCTACACCTTC	CASSRTGASGGGYTF
NA	TRBV2	TRBJ2-3	NA	TGTGCCAGCCACAGAACACTTAGCACAGATACGCAGTATTTT	CASHRTLSTDTQYF
once	TRBV30	TRBJ1-2	TRBD1	TGTGCCTGGAGCGGCGCGGGGGCGACAGGGCCGTACTATGGCTACACCTTC	CAWSGAGATGPYYGYTF
NA	TRBV9	TRBJ1-1	NA	TGTGCCAGCAGCGTAGAAGGGCGAGGGGGCACTGAAGCTTTCTTT	CASSVEGRGGTEAFF
NA	TRBV6-1	TRBJ1-4	NA	TGTGCCAGCAGTACTGACGGACTACCAAATGAAAAACTGTTTTTT	CASSTDGLPNEKLFF
NA	TRBV6-2/TRBV6-3	TRBJ2-5	TRBD1	TGTGCCAGCAGTTACAGGGGGCTTGAGACCCAGTACTTC	CASSYRGLETQYF
NA	TRBV4-1	TRBJ2-2	NA	TGCGCCAGCAGCCAATCGTTTCAGGGGACCGGGGAGCTGTTTTTT	CASSQSFQGTGELFF
NA	TRBV6-1	TRBJ1-2	TRBD1	TGTGCCAGCTGGATCCCGGGACAGGGAAGACGTAAAGATGGCTACACCTTC	CASWIPGQGRRKDGYTF
NA	TRBV7-9	TRBJ2-5	TRBD2	TGTGCCAGCAGCCGGGCGGGAGGCGGCCAAGAGACCCAGTACTTC	CASSRAGGGQETQYF